This T cell receptor (beta chain) was sequenced for a study of T-cell memory formation after mild COVID-19. General study points: Clonal second-wave expansions that peaked on day 37 had unconfirmed SARS-CoV-2 specificity. Memory cells collected pre-infection included some clones that later responded, suggesting cross-reactive memory joined. Contracting CD8+ clones were enriched in EMRA, CD4+ mainly in CM and EM.

One entry per CDR3 protein results from TCRdb running MiXCR on the 5' RACE reads. The sample yields a few hundred thousand distinct CDR3 sequences, approximately 15% seen once. Between the trimmed V and J ends, which lost 3 bases and 4 bases, there was a span of 10 bases. CDR1 is SEHNR, CDR2 FQNEAQ, per germline (reference sequence). The CDR3 is 13 residues long. The table lists this clonotype with a few counts. Its antigen is undetermined. The V gene is TRBV7-9, the J gene TRBJ2-7, with D possibly TRBD1 on 6 matching bases. The specimen was PBMCs or a T cell subset sorted from them (not recorded which). This sequence was found in a man between 18 and 29 years old who had mild COVID-19 (a few samples of this study predate the infection). Cell type and time point are not known. CDR3 residues: CASSLGAGYEQYV. The CDR3 region has the DNA TGTGCCAGCAGCTTGGGGGCAGGATACGAGCAGTACGTC.